One and the same sample provided the 7 T cell receptor beta chains below, sequenced in a study of T cells after yellow fever vaccination. TCRdb recomputed calls from the 5' RACE reads with MiXCR, one row per CDR3 protein. Here the sample spans a few hundred thousand distinct CDR3 sequences, approximately 10% being singletons. Sequencing was performed on PBMCs, taken on the day of the first yellow fever vaccination. The receptors come from a man in his late teens or twenties who received the YFV17D yellow fever vaccine.

The V and J genes are TRBV2 and TRBJ1-1, with TRBD1 matching 8 bases. The CDR3 loop spans 17 amino acids. CDR1 and CDR2 from the germline V gene are SNHLY and FYNNEI. CDR3 residues: CTISFRGRGLVNTEAFF. The CDR3, as DNA: TGTACCATCAGTTTCAGGGGGCGGGGTCTTGTGAACACTGAAGCTTTCTTT.

The V call is TRBV7-9, the J call TRBJ2-3, with 8 nucleotides matching TRBD1. The V and J ends lost 5 bases and 3 bases, in that order; junction bases with no gene match: 13. The CDR3 is made up of 17 amino acids. The germline V gene has CDR1 SEHNR and CDR2 FQNEAQ (reference sequence). The CDR3, as DNA: TGTGCCAGCAGCCTGAGACCTGCAGGGGGCAGAACAGATACGCAGTATTTT. It codes for CASSLRPAGGRTDTQYF.

This clonotype was recorded at least ten times. The chain is built from TRBV7-2 and TRBJ2-3; 8 bases map to TRBD1. CDR1 is SGHTA, CDR2 FQGNSA, per germline. Trimming removed 6 bases from V and 8 bases from J; junction bases left unmatched: 16. The CDR3 is 16 amino acids. CDR3 protein: CASRPGQGVNSGTQYF. The CDR3 region has the DNA TGTGCCAGCAGACCCGGACAGGGAGTAAACTCTGGTACGCAGTATTTT.

The chain couples TRBV18 to TRBJ2-6; no clear D gene. Trimming removed 4 bases from V and 2 bases from J, with 6 bases in between. Germline V gene lookup returns CDR1 KGHSH and CDR2 LQKENI. The CDR3 is made up of 14 amino acids. This CDR3 reads CASSQLAGANVLTF. The CDR3 region has the DNA TGTGCCAGCTCACAGCTGGCTGGGGCCAACGTCCTGACTTTC. The whole variable domain, filled in from reference TRBV18 and TRBJ2-6, reads NAGVMQNPRHLVRRRGQEARLRCSPMKGHSHVYWYRQLPEEGLKFMVYLQKENIIDESGMPKERFSAEFPKEGPSILRIQQVVRGDSAAYFCASSQLAGANVLTFGAGSRLTVL.

This clonotype was picked up many times. V gene TRBV4-2 combines with J gene TRBJ2-4; possible D gene TRBD2, 7 bases. This CDR3 contains 16 residues. Germline V CDR1 and CDR2: LGHNA, YNFKEQ. Trimming cost V 4 bases and J 6 bases, with 19 bases left between them. CDR3 DNA: TGTGCCAGCAGCCCCAATGCGGGGGCACAGGGAAACATTCAGTACTTC. Its protein product is CASSPNAGAQGNIQYF.

The chain couples TRBV3-1 to TRBJ1-1; D gene unclear. The V end lost 3 bases, the J end lost 8 bases, and 7 bases lay between the germline ends. In germline, CDR1 is LGHDT, CDR2 YNNKEL (reference sequence). The CDR3 covers 11 residues. CDR3 amino acids: CASSHASEAFF. DNA of the CDR3: TGTGCCAGCAGCCACGCTAGCGAAGCTTTCTTT.

This clonotype occurred a few times. The rearrangement uses TRBV7-2 and TRBJ2-1, with D perhaps TRBD2 (5 bases). V was shortened by 3 bases and J by 7 bases, with 10 bases between the two germline ends. Per the germline V gene, CDR1 is SGHTA and CDR2 is FQGNSA. This CDR3 comprises 13 residues. CDR3 sequence reads: CASSFLRENEQFF. The CDR3 bases are TGTGCCAGCAGCTTTTTGAGGGAAAATGAGCAGTTCTTC.